A single sample is the source of the 32 T cell receptor beta chains below, sequenced in a study of beta chain features in type 1 diabetes. Study-level points and caveats: Researchers report that Type 1 diabetes patients had moderately but significantly shorter TCRB CDR3s across all four CD4+ subsets.

These receptors' antigens are unknown. Expressed TCRB transcripts were sequenced after all isolated RNA was converted to cDNA. Clones were sequenced by immunoSEQ multiplex PCR, and TCRdb holds only the in-frame ones, with some missing. Among 600,000 to 700,000 clones listed, around 12% were seen once. Sequencing input: naive CD4+ T cells from blood. The source is a man aged 25-40 years with type 1 diabetes.

This clone has only one observation. The V gene is TRBV6-6, the J gene TRBJ2-6; D possibly corresponds to TRBD1 (5 bases). Per the germline V gene, CDR1 is MNHNY and CDR2 is SVGAGI (reference sequence). Trimming pared 5 bases from V and 0 bases from J, leaving 8 bases between. The CDR3 totals 15 residues. The CDR3 DNA follows: TGTGCCAGCAGTCCAACAGGCTCTGGGGCCAACGTCCTGACTTTC. Translated, it gives CASSPTGSGANVLTF.

The rearrangement joins TRBV5-1 to TRBJ1-5; D uncertain. V lost 4 bases and J lost 9, with 20 bases in between. The CDR3 extends over 15 amino acids. Germline values: CDR1 SGHRS, CDR2 YFSETQ. CDR3 in DNA: TGCGCCAGCAGCCTCGGAGATCAATCAGAGCGGCCCCAGCATTTT. Its translation: CASSLGDQSERPQHF. Combining the CDR3 with reference TRBV5-1 and TRBJ1-5 gives the whole variable domain KAGVTQTPRYLIKTRGQQVTLSCSPISGHRSVSWYQQTPGQGLQFLFEYFSETQRNKGNFPGRFSGRQFSNSRSEMNVSTLELGDSALYLCASSLGDQSERPQHFGDGTRLSIL.

In its sample, this clone was seen a few times. This chain connects TRBV30 to TRBJ2-3; 11 nucleotides agree with TRBD2. Germline V gene sequence: CDR1 GTSNPN, CDR2 SVGIG (reference sequence). V lost 1 base to trimming and J lost 2 bases; unmatched junction nucleotides: 5. The CDR3 loop spans 16 amino acids. The CDR3 DNA is TGTGCCTGGAGTGGGGCTAGCGGGGGGTCCACAGATACGCAGTATTTT. This encodes CAWSGASGGSTDTQYF. Supplemented by reference TRBV30 and TRBJ2-3, the full variable domain reads SQTIHQWPATLVQPVGSPLSLECTVEGTSNPNLYWYRQAAGRGLQLLFYSVGIGQISSEVPQNLSASRPQDRQFILSSKKLLLSDSGFYLCAWSGASGGSTDTQYFGPGTRLTVL.

The chain is built from TRBV2 and TRBJ1-5; no reliable D call. Trimming cost V 7 bases and J 0 bases, with 10 bases left between them. Germline CDR1 is SNHLY and CDR2 is FYNNEI. This CDR3 is built from 14 residues. Here the CDR3 reads CASNSLSSNQPQHF. DNA of the CDR3: TGTGCCAGCAATAGTTTGAGTAGCAATCAGCCCCAGCATTTT.

This clone was detected a few times. The CDR3 spells CASSPRTDTQYF. CDR3 nucleotide sequence: TGTGCCAGCAGCCCACGGACAGATACGCAGTATTTT. The chain couples TRBV9 to TRBJ2-3, with unresolved D. V was trimmed by 4 bases and J by 3 bases, leaving 6 bases between them. The CDR3 is made up of 12 amino acids. The germline V gene has CDR1 SGDLS and CDR2 YYNGEE.

The V call is TRBV29-1, the J call TRBJ1-2; 7 bases line up with TRBD1. Germline assignment: CDR1 SQVTM and CDR2 ANQGSEA. V was clipped by 0 bases and J by 5 bases; unmatched bases: 9. CDR3 length: 15 residues. The CDR3 DNA follows: TGCAGCGTTGAAGATCGGGGACAGAGACTGTATGGCTACACCTTC. It translates to CSVEDRGQRLYGYTF.

J is TRBJ1-5 and V is TRBV28; unclear D gene. The germline V gene has CDR1 MDHEN and CDR2 SYDVKM. The CDR3 runs to 17 residues. V lost 6 bases, J lost 0 bases, and 18 bases lay in between. The DNA for the CDR3 is TGTGCCAGCAGCGAACCCTTCCCACGGGGTAGCAATCAGCCCCAGCATTTT. Translating gives CASSEPFPRGSNQPQHF.

This rearrangement joins TRBV27 to TRBJ1-2; D remains unclear. V was shortened by 3 bases and J by 1 base, with 12 bases between the two germline ends. Germline V gives CDR1 MNHEY, CDR2 SMNVEV (reference sequence). The length of the CDR3 is 15 residues. The CDR3 is CASSFGDRNNYGYTF. The CDR3, as DNA: TGTGCCAGCAGTTTTGGAGACCGGAATAACTATGGCTACACCTTC.

This clone was counted between two and nine times. The rearrangement uses TRBV18 and TRBJ2-2; the D gene could be TRBD1 or TRBD2 (5 bases each). CDR1 and CDR2 from the germline V gene are KGHSH and LQKENI. The CDR3 runs 15 residues. V was cut by 3 bases and J by 6 bases, with 14 bases left in between. This CDR3 is CASSPREGLAGELFF. CDR3 coding DNA: TGTGCCAGCTCACCGCGAGAGGGGTTGGCCGGGGAGCTGTTTTTT.

On this clone: Other DNA sequences from this sample encode an identical CDR3 as well. J is TRBJ2-5 and V is TRBV7-2, with D possibly TRBD2 on 6 matching bases. The CDR3 is 14 amino acids. Germline loops: CDR1 SGHTA, CDR2 FQGNSA. Trimming took 4 bases from V and 0 from J, leaving 9 bases between them. CDR3 in DNA: TGTGCCAGCAGCTCGGGACTTTACCAAGAGACCCAGTACTTC. Translated, it gives CASSSGLYQETQYF.

The V call is TRBV6-5, the J call TRBJ2-7; TRBD1 matches at 8 bases. CDR1 and CDR2 from the germline V gene are MNHEY and SVGAGI. V dropped 0 bases and J dropped 4; count of bases not matched to a gene: 5. The CDR3 extends over 15 amino acids. Written as DNA, the CDR3 is TGTGCCAGCAGTTACTCGAGCGGACAGGGTTACGAGCAGTACTTC. Translating gives CASSYSSGQGYEQYF.

V is TRBV4-3 and J is TRBJ1-6, with 8 bases that match TRBD1. This CDR3 has 18 residues. V gave up 4 bases and J gave up 7 bases; unmatched junction bases: 15. CDR1 is LGHNA and CDR2 is YSLEER in the germline V gene. This chain's CDR3 is CASSRSVGHGTGNSPLHF. CDR3 bases: TGCGCCAGCAGCCGAAGTGTGGGCCACGGGACAGGAAATTCACCCCTCCACTTT.

The J gene is TRBJ2-6, the V gene TRBV4-2, with 8 bases lining up with TRBD1. V shed 4 bases and J 4 bases; nucleotides not matched to a gene: 6. CDR1 LGHNA and CDR2 YNFKEQ come from the germline V gene. The CDR3 extends over 16 amino acids. CDR3 sequence (DNA): TGTGCCAGCAGCCTGGACAGGGCGGCGGGGGCCAACGTCCTGACTTTC. Translation gives CASSLDRAAGANVLTF.

This sequence joins TRBV14 and TRBJ1-1, with 7 bases aligning to TRBD1. J was trimmed by 6 bases and V by 4 bases; bases with no gene match: 11. CDR1 and CDR2 (germline): SGHDN, FVKESK. CDR3 length equals 15 residues. The CDR3 DNA sequence: TGTGCCAGCAGCCGGACCACAGGGGAGACGGCTGAAGCTTTCTTT. Encoded protein: CASSRTTGETAEAFF.

This clone was counted only a few times. The rearrangement uses TRBV5-4 and TRBJ2-3, with 11 bases aligning to TRBD2. Germline CDR1 SGHNT, CDR2 YYREEE (reference sequence). With V trimmed by 0 bases and J by 2 bases, 2 bases remained unmatched. The CDR3 is 16 residues long. The CDR3 DNA follows: TGTGCCAGCAGCTTGGTACTAGCGGGGGCCACAGATACGCAGTATTTT. It translates to CASSLVLAGATDTQYF. The full variable domain, completed using reference TRBV5-4 and TRBJ2-3, is ETGVTQSPTHLIKTRGQQVTLRCSSQSGHNTVSWYQQALGQGPQFIFQYYREEENGRGNFPPRFSGLQFPNYSSELNVNALELDDSALYLCASSLVLAGATDTQYFGPGTRLTVL.

The V call is TRBV7-6, the J call TRBJ1-6; D may be TRBD1 (5 bases). The CDR3 consists of 20 residues. V lost 6 bases and J 7 bases, leaving 31 bases between the germline ends. Germline CDR1 SGHVS, CDR2 FNYEAQ. CDR3 bases: TGTGCCAGCAGTCCCCAAACAGGAGACGCAAACTCAATTCCAAATTCACCCCTCCACTTT. Its protein is CASSPQTGDANSIPNSPLHF.

This clone was counted only a few times. The chain couples TRBV14 to TRBJ1-2; D remains unclear. This CDR3 contains 15 residues. The V end was cut by 4 bases, the J end by 7 bases, with 19 bases between. CDR1 is SGHDN and CDR2 is FVKESK in the germline V gene. CDR3 in DNA: TGTGCCAGCAGCCCCTCTACGGATTCCCGATTTGGCTACACCTTC. This codes for CASSPSTDSRFGYTF.

A few counts support this clone. J is TRBJ1-2 and V is TRBV30; 10 bases line up with TRBD1. V lost 2 bases, J lost 4 bases, and 4 bases stayed unmatched. The CDR3 is 14 amino acids. Per germline, CDR1 GTSNPN and CDR2 SVGIG (reference sequence). Here the CDR3 reads CAWSPGTGVYGYTF. CDR3 DNA sequence: TGTGCCTGGAGTCCCGGGACAGGGGTCTATGGCTACACCTTC.

In DNA, the CDR3 is TGTGCCAGCAGCTTAGATAAGGCAGTTTCCTACGAGCAGTACTTC. As protein: CASSLDKAVSYEQYF. The chain uses TRBV11-2 and TRBJ2-7; D call uncertain. The germline V and J ends were trimmed by 0 bases and 1 base, with 10 bases remaining between them. Per the germline V gene, CDR1 is SGHAT and CDR2 is FQNNGV. The CDR3 contains 15 residues.

This clone was detected a few times. V gene TRBV30 combines with J gene TRBJ1-3; no reliable D call. The CDR3 consists of 13 residues. Per the germline V gene, CDR1 is GTSNPN and CDR2 is SVGIG (reference sequence). V was cut by 3 bases and J by 0 bases, with 6 bases left in between. The CDR3 is CAWRTYSGNTIYF. The CDR3 DNA sequence: TGTGCCTGGAGGACTTACTCTGGAAACACCATATATTTT.

The chain uses TRBV7-2 and TRBJ1-5; a possible D gene is TRBD1 (5 bases). V lost 5 bases and J lost 6, with 20 bases in between. The length of the CDR3 is 16 residues. The germline gives CDR1 SGHTA, CDR2 FQGNSA. CDR3 loop: CASSLAGTDLVQPQHF. CDR3 nucleotide sequence: TGTGCCAGCAGCCTCGCCGGGACGGACCTGGTTCAGCCCCAGCATTTT.

V gene TRBV6-5 combines with J gene TRBJ1-3; D call uncertain. Trimming pared 3 bases from V and 3 bases from J, leaving 3 bases between. CDR1 MNHEY and CDR2 SVGAGI come from the germline V gene. The CDR3 runs to 12 residues. DNA for the CDR3: TGTGCCAGCAGTTATAATGGAAACACCATATATTTT. It encodes CASSYNGNTIYF.

Turning to this clone: Compared with germline, one end of the junction differs, possibly owing to a read error. Other DNA sequences in the same sample also yield this CDR3. The chain links TRBV7-2 to TRBJ1-6; TRBD1 matches at 7 bases. Looked up from germline, CDR1 is SGHTA and CDR2 is FQGNSA. This CDR3 has 15 residues. DNA for the CDR3: TGTGCCAGCAGCTTAGCCCAGGGGGATAACTCACCCCTCCACTTT. Translated, it gives CASSLAQGDNSPLHF.

V gene TRBV7-6 combines with J gene TRBJ2-7; D remains ambiguous. V was clipped by 2 bases and J by 3 bases, with 14 bases between them. Germline V CDR1 and CDR2: SGHVS, FNYEAQ. CDR3 length: 15 residues. The CDR3 loop reads CASSLLNSLNYEQYF. The CDR3 bases are TGTGCCAGCAGCTTATTGAATTCACTAAACTACGAGCAGTACTTC.

Note on this clone: This sample also contains other DNA sequences that code for the same CDR3. V gene TRBV9 combines with J gene TRBJ2-7, with 10 positions matching TRBD1. From germline, CDR1 is SGDLS and CDR2 YYNGEE. With V trimmed by 2 bases and J by 2 bases, 4 bases remained unmatched. This CDR3 has 15 amino acids. DNA for the CDR3: TGTGCCAGCAGCGTGGCGGGACAGGGGACCTACGAGCAGTACTTC. Protein product: CASSVAGQGTYEQYF.

The chain links TRBV28 to TRBJ1-5, with D unresolved. CDR1 is MDHEN and CDR2 is SYDVKM in the germline V gene. The CDR3 sequence is 14 residues long. V was trimmed by 3 bases and J by 4 bases, leaving 10 bases between them. The CDR3 DNA follows: TGTGCCAGCAGTTTGAGCAGCCTAAATCAGCCCCAGCATTTT. Its protein is CASSLSSLNQPQHF.

V gene TRBV9 combines with J gene TRBJ2-3, with D unresolved. The V and J ends lost 3 bases and 9 bases respectively, with 8 bases between them. In germline, CDR1 is SGDLS, CDR2 YYNGEE. This CDR3 contains 11 residues. The CDR3 sequence is CASSDYGTQYF. The CDR3 DNA reads TGTGCCAGCAGCGACTATGGCACGCAGTATTTT.

This clone was observed a few times. The rearrangement links TRBV2 to TRBJ1-1, with D perhaps matching TRBD1 (5 bases). The CDR3 runs 13 residues. Between the trimmed V and J ends, which lost 4 bases and 3 bases, there was a span of 9 bases. The V gene's germline CDR1 is SNHLY and CDR2 FYNNEI. CDR3 coding DNA: TGTGCCAGCAGTGGGGCCAGGGACACTGAAGCTTTCTTT. Amino acid sequence: CASSGARDTEAFF.

This clone has more than one count but fewer than ten. Other DNA sequences in this specimen translate into the identical CDR3. The chain uses TRBV29-1 and TRBJ1-3; weak D call: TRBD1 (5 bases). Trimming removed 6 bases from V and 2 bases from J, with 8 bases in between. Germline V gives CDR1 SQVTM, CDR2 ANQGSEA. This CDR3 has 12 amino acids. CDR3 DNA sequence: TGCAGCGTAGGGACGGCTGGAAACACCATATATTTT. Encoded protein: CSVGTAGNTIYF. The full variable domain, completed using reference TRBV29-1 and TRBJ1-3, is SAVISQKPSRDICQRGTSLTIQCQVDSQVTMMFWYRQQPGQSLTLIATANQGSEATYESGFVIDKFPISRPNLTFSTLTVSNMSPEDSSIYLCSVGTAGNTIYFGEGSWLTVV.

This clone was observed a few times. The sample holds other DNA sequences that translate to the same CDR3. The CDR3 protein is CASSLDYEQYF. The CDR3 bases are TGTGCCAGCAGCCTAGACTACGAGCAGTACTTC. The chain links TRBV5-4 to TRBJ2-7; D call uncertain. V was shortened by 4 bases and J by 3 bases, with 5 bases between the two germline ends. The germline V gene has CDR1 SGHNT and CDR2 YYREEE (reference sequence). The CDR3 loop spans 11 amino acids.

This clone was found a few times. The chain links TRBV7-9 to TRBJ1-6, with D unclear. CDR3 length equals 14 residues. Trimming pared 1 base from V and 4 bases from J, leaving 5 bases between. Germline V gives CDR1 SEHNR, CDR2 FQNEAQ (reference sequence). The CDR3 reads CASSLGPYNSPLHF. CDR3 in DNA: TGTGCCAGCAGCTTAGGTCCATATAATTCACCCCTCCACTTT.

The rearrangement links TRBV28 to TRBJ1-5, with D perhaps matching TRBD1 (6 bases). Germline-derived CDR1 and CDR2 are MDHEN and SYDVKM. V lost 7 bases and J 7 bases, leaving 11 bases between the germline ends. This CDR3 has 12 amino acids. The CDR3 protein is CASNRVGQPQHF. DNA of the CDR3: TGTGCCAGCAACAGGGTCGGCCAGCCCCAGCATTTT.